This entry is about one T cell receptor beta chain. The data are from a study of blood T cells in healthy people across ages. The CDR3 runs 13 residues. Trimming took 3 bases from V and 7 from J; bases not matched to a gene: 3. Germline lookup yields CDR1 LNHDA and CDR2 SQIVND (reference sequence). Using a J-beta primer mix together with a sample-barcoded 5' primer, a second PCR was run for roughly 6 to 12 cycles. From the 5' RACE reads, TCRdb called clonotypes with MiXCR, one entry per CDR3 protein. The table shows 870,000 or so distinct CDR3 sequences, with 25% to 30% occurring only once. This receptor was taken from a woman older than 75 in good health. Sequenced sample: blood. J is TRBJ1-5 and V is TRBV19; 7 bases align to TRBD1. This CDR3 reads CASSMGQRQPQHF. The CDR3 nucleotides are TGTGCCAGTAGTATGGGACAGAGGCAGCCCCAGCATTTT.